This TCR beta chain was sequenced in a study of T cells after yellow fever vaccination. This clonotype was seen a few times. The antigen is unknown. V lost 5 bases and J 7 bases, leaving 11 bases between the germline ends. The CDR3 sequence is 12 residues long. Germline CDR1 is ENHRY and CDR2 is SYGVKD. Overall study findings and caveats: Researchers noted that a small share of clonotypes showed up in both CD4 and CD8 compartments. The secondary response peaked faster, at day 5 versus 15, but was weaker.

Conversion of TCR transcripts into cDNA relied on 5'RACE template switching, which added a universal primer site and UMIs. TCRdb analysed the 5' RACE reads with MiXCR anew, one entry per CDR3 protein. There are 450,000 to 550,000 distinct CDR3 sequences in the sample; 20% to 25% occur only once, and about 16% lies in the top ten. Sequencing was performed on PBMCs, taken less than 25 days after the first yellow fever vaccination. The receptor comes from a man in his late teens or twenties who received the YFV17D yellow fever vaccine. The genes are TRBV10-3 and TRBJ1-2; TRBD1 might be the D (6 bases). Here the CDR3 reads CAISPTGFGYTF. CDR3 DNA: TGTGCCATCAGTCCGACAGGTTTTGGCTACACCTTC.